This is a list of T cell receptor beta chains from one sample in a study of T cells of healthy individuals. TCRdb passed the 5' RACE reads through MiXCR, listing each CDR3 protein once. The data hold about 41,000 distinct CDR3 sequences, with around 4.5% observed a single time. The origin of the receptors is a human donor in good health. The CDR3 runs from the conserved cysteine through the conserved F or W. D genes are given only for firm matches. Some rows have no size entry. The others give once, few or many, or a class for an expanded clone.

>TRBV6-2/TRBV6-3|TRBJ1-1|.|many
TGTGCCAGCAGTTACTACGGGCAGGGCACAAAAGCTTTCTTT
CASSYYGQGTKAFF
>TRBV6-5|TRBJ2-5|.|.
TGTGCCAGCAGTTCTCCGGGGGCGGAGACCCAGTACTTC
CASSSPGAETQYF
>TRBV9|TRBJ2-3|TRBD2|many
TGTGCCAGCAGCTTACCGGGACTAGCGGATAAGACAGATACGCAGTATTTT
CASSLPGLADKTDTQYF
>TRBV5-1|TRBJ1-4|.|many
TGCGCCAGCAGCCCGGTTGGTGGAGGTGAAAAACTGTTTTTT
CASSPVGGGEKLFF
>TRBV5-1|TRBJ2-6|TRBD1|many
TGCGCCAGCAAGGACAGGAGCGGCTCTGGGGCCAACGTCCTGACTTTC
CASKDRSGSGANVLTF
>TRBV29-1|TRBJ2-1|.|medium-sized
TGCAGCGGGGGGGGGCGCGGCCAGTACAATGAGCAGTTCTTC
CSGGGRGQYNEQFF
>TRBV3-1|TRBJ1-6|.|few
TGTGCCAGCAGCCAAGGGAGGGGAGGTTCACCCCTCCACTTT
CASSQGRGGSPLHF
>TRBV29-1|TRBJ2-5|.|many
TGCAGCGTAGCTAACCCGGGAGCGACCCAGTACTTC
CSVANPGATQYF
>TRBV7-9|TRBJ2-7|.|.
TGTGCCAGCAGCTTAGCTTATCAGGGTACCCACGAGCAGTACTTC
CASSLAYQGTHEQYF
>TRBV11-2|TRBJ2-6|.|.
TGTGCCAGCAGACAACGGTACTCTGGGGCCAACGTCCTGACTTTC
CASRQRYSGANVLTF
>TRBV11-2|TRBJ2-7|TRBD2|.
TGTGCCAGCAGCTTGAGGGGGAGTAGCGGGAGGCCCGAGCAGTACTTC
CASSLRGSSGRPEQYF
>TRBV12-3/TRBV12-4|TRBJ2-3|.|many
TGTGCCAGCAGTTTAAGGGGCACAGATACGCAGTATTTT
CASSLRGTDTQYF
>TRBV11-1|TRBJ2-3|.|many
TGTGCCAGCAGCAAGGAACCTAGCCTAGGGAGATCGGGTACGCAGTATTTT
CASSKEPSLGRSGTQYF
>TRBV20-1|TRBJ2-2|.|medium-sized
TGCAGTGCCGACCTTGGGAACACCGGGGAGCTGTTTTTT
CSADLGNTGELFF
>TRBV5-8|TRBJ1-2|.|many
TGTGCCAGCAGACAAATCCTAGGAAAATATGGCTACACCTTC
CASRQILGKYGYTF
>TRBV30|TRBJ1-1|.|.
TGTGCCTGGAGTGTACGGGGGGTTAAAACTGAAGCTTTCTTT
CAWSVRGVKTEAFF
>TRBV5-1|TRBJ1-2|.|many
TGCGCCAGCAGCTTGTTAACGGGGGGCTATGGCTACACCTTC
CASSLLTGGYGYTF
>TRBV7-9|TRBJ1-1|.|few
TGTGCCAGCAGCCCGATCACTGAAGCTTTCTTT
CASSPITEAFF
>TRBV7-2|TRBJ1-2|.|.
TGTGCCAGCAACGAGTGGGGGGGCAGAAGCTATGGCTACACCTTC
CASNEWGGRSYGYTF
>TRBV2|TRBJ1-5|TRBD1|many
TGTGCCAGCAGAAAAGGGACAGTCAGAGAACAGCCCCAGCATTTT
CASRKGTVREQPQHF
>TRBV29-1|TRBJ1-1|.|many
TGCAGCGTTGTTTTATTTGGCAGGGCCTTTAGCCGGAACACTGAAGCTTTCTTT
CSVVLFGRAFSRNTEAFF
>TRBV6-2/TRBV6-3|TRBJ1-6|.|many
TGTGCCAGCAGTCGGGAGTTCTATAATTCACCCCTCCACTTT
CASSREFYNSPLHF
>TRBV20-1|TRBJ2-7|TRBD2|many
TGCAGTGCAAGAAATAGCGGGAGAGGAAACTACGAGCAGTACTTC
CSARNSGRGNYEQYF
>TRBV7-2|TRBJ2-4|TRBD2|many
TGTGCCAGCAGCCCGGGAGGGTCATCCAAAAACATTCAGTACTTC
CASSPGGSSKNIQYF
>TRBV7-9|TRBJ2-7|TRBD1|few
TGTGCCAGCAGCTTAGTAAGGGCTTGGGACCGGGACAGGGCCAACGAGCAGTACTTC
CASSLVRAWDRDRANEQYF
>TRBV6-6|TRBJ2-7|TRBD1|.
TGTGCCAGCAGTTATGGGGACAGGGGTTACGAGCAGTACTTC
CASSYGDRGYEQYF
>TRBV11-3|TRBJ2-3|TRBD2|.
TGTGCCAGCAGCGTAACTAGCGGGAGCCCAACGCAGTATTTT
CASSVTSGSPTQYF
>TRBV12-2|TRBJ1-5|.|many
TGTGCAAGTCGCTTATTCGGGCAGGGGCAGCCCCAGCATTTT
CASRLFGQGQPQHF
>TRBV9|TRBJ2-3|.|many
TGTGCCAGCACCCCCCGGGGGCGGAAGAGCACAGATACGCAGTATTTT
CASTPRGRKSTDTQYF
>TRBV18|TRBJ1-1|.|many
TGTGCCAGCTCACCAGTTAGAGAGGCCGAAGCTTTCTTT
CASSPVREAEAFF
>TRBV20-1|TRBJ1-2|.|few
TGCAGTGCTAGAGAGAATTCTAACTATGGCTACACCTTC
CSARENSNYGYTF
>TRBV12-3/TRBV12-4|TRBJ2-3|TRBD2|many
TGTGCCAGCAGTTTCTCGGGACTAAACACAGATACGCAGTATTTT
CASSFSGLNTDTQYF